These 13 T cell receptor beta chains came from one sample sequenced in a study of spatial heterogeneity in lung cancer. TCRdb independently ran MiXCR on the 5' RACE reads; one entry per CDR3 protein. The sample yields under 13,000 distinct CDR3 sequences, 6.3% seen once. Specified time point: sample taken at primary tumor resection. Sequencing was performed on PBMCs, taken at surgery. These receptor sequences come from a male donor with early-stage non-small cell lung cancer.

This clonotype was picked up many times. The chain couples TRBV28 to TRBJ2-7; TRBD1 agrees at 9 bases. This CDR3 is 15 amino acids long. From germline, CDR1 is MDHEN and CDR2 SYDVKM. V shed 8 bases, J shed 6 bases, and the junction held 14 bases outside the gene matches. DNA of the CDR3: TGTGCCAGCGGATCGGGGACAGGGATCGTTATCGAGCAGTACTTC. It is translated as CASGSGTGIVIEQYF.

This chain connects TRBV28 to TRBJ2-7; D gene uncertain. V was shortened by 7 bases and J by 3 bases, with 13 bases between the two germline ends. This CDR3 has 13 amino acids. Per germline, CDR1 MDHEN and CDR2 SYDVKM. CDR3 amino acids: CASTSGLHYEQYF. The CDR3 DNA reads TGTGCCAGCACGTCCGGGTTACACTACGAGCAGTACTTC.

This clonotype appeared many times. The CDR3 DNA sequence: TGTGCCAGCAGCGCGGCCGGGACAGGGGGTACTGAAGCTTTCTTT. It yields the protein CASSAAGTGGTEAFF. The rearrangement joins TRBV7-6 to TRBJ1-1, with 11 bases aligning to TRBD1. The CDR3 is 15 residues long. V was clipped by 5 bases and J by 5 bases; unmatched bases: 7. Germline V gene lookup returns CDR1 SGHVS and CDR2 FNYEAQ.

This clonotype counts as medium-sized. This chain links TRBV29-1 with TRBJ2-1; TRBD2 might be the D (5 bases). This CDR3 is 12 amino acids long. The germline CDR1 and CDR2 sequences are SQVTM and ANQGSEA. V lost 7 bases and J lost 6, with 13 bases in between. DNA of the CDR3: TGCAGCGCCCGCCTAGCCCGCAATGAGCAGTTCTTC. It encodes CSARLARNEQFF.

This clonotype was detected ten times or more. V usage is TRBV24-1 and J usage is TRBJ2-1; 9 positions agree with TRBD1. The CDR3 has 16 amino acids. After removal of 2 bases from V and 8 bases from J, the junction contained 9 bases not matched to a gene. Germline CDR1 and CDR2: KGHDR and SFDVKD. The CDR3 DNA sequence: TGTGCCACCAGTGATTGGGGGACAGGGAGGTTGGATGAGCAGTTCTTC. Its protein is CATSDWGTGRLDEQFF.

This chain uses TRBV7-6 with TRBJ2-2, with 10 positions matching TRBD2. This CDR3 has 18 amino acids. Per germline, CDR1 SGHVS and CDR2 FNYEAQ. V was clipped by 5 bases and J by 5 bases; unmatched bases: 14. In DNA form, the CDR3 reads TGTGCCAGCAGCGTAGACCTAGGACTAGCGGACCCGACCGGGGAGCTGTTTTTT. Translating gives CASSVDLGLADPTGELFF.

This clonotype came up many times. The J gene is TRBJ2-1, the V gene TRBV29-1; no reliable D call. This CDR3 is built from 10 residues. Germline CDR1 SQVTM, CDR2 ANQGSEA. V was clipped by 3 bases and J by 7 bases, with 4 bases between them. Written as DNA, the CDR3 is TGCAGCGTTGACAGGAATGAGCAGTTCTTC. Protein sequence: CSVDRNEQFF.

This clonotype has a handful of counts. The chain links TRBV6-1 to TRBJ2-5; tentatively, D is TRBD2 (5 bases). Per the germline V gene, CDR1 is MNHNS and CDR2 is SASEGT. This CDR3 has 13 amino acids. Trimming removed 6 bases from V and 1 base from J, with 9 bases in between. DNA of the CDR3: TGTGCCAGCAGGAGGGTCTCCCAAGAGACCCAGTACTTC. Translation: CASRRVSQETQYF.

The chain employs TRBV6-1 and TRBJ1-5; unclear D gene. The CDR3 runs to 12 residues. V lost 7 bases and J lost 2, with 6 bases in between. The germline CDR1 and CDR2 sequences are MNHNS and SASEGT. The CDR3 DNA reads TGTGCCAGCACCCCGGGCAATCAGCCCCAGCATTTT. Translating it yields CASTPGNQPQHF.

This clonotype was detected many times. The rearrangement links TRBV7-2 to TRBJ2-1, with 9 positions matching TRBD2. The CDR3 runs to 16 residues. The germline gives CDR1 SGHTA, CDR2 FQGNSA. The junction had 11 bases not matched to a gene; V was cut back by 3 bases and J by 8 bases. DNA for the CDR3: TGTGCCAGCAGCTTCCGCGCGGGGGGGGCGTTCGATGAGCAGTTCTTC. Its protein product is CASSFRAGGAFDEQFF.

Notes on this clonotype: A read error is possible here, since a much larger clone lies one base away. The V and J genes are TRBV5-4 and TRBJ2-1; D is perhaps TRBD2 (5 bases). Germline CDR1 and CDR2: SGHNT and YYREEE (reference sequence). The CDR3 contains 14 residues. CDR3 in DNA: TGTGCCAGCAGTCTCCCGGGGAACCGCAATGGGCAGTTCTTC. The encoded protein is CASSLPGNRNGQFF. Based on the CDR3 plus reference TRBV5-4 and TRBJ2-1, the full variable domain is ETGVTQSPTHLIKTRGQQVTLRCSSQSGHNTVSWYQQALGQGPQFIFQYYREEENGRGNFPPRFSGLQFPNYSSELNVNALELDDSALYLCASSLPGNRNGQFFGPGTRLTVL.

This rearrangement joins TRBV7-2 to TRBJ2-2, with D hard to call. Germline lookup yields CDR1 SGHTA and CDR2 FQGNSA. V gave up 2 bases and J gave up 1 base, with 8 bases separating them. The CDR3 consists of 15 residues. The CDR3 DNA follows: TGTGCCAGCAGCTTATGGGCAGAGAACACCGGGGAGCTGTTTTTT. This sequence encodes CASSLWAENTGELFF.

The chain links TRBV6-5 to TRBJ2-7; 7 bases align to TRBD2. In germline, CDR1 is MNHEY, CDR2 SVGAGI. After removal of 0 bases from V and 3 bases from J, the junction contained 11 bases not matched to a gene. This CDR3 spans 17 amino acids. In nucleotides, the CDR3 is TGTGCCAGCAGTTACTCGGCGGCTAGCGGAAGTGTCTACGAGCAGTACTTC. Translating it yields CASSYSAASGSVYEQYF.